This TCR beta chain was retrieved from a study of monozygotic twins with cystic fibrosis. Study conclusions and caveats: Clonality was generally low (median around 0.009), higher in the most severe patients. In this small cohort, shared CDR3 numbers showed no association with age, concordance or disease severity. In 13 of 16 pairs, V gene usage was closest to the co-twin's. Nucleotide-identical clonotype sharing was significantly higher within monozygotic CF twin pairs than between unrelated CF individuals.

Germline lookup yields CDR1 SGHNT and CDR2 YYREEE (reference sequence). The CDR3 runs to 15 residues. After removal of 2 bases from V and 2 bases from J, the junction contained 5 bases not matched to a gene. The assay was immunoSEQ multiplex PCR, and TCRdb's table has in-frame clones only and misses some. The sample includes 30,000 to 35,000 clones, nearly 98% seen only once; the top ten take over 0.15%. In the case of this clone: Antigen specificity is unknown.

The TCR originated in a girl aged 2 to 9 with cystic fibrosis. Material for sequencing was blood. This chain uses TRBV5-4 with TRBJ1-1; 8 bases align to TRBD1. DNA of the CDR3: TGTGCCAGCAGCTTTCCAGGGGGCTTCAACACTGAAGCTTTCTTT. This codes for CASSFPGGFNTEAFF.